This TCR beta chain was captured by sequencing in a study of cytomegalovirus exposure and HLA in healthy donors. The PCR ran on 60 Vbeta and 13 Jbeta primers. Some clones are missing from TCRdb's copy, which holds only in-frame ones; the method was immunoSEQ multiplex PCR. The sample carries around 200,000 clones, over 80% recorded once. The germline CDR1 and CDR2 sequences are MGHDK and SYGVNS. V lost 1 base to trimming and J lost 8 bases, with 14 bases between them. The CDR3 is 14 residues long. This clone appeared a single time. This TCR came from a man aged 35 to 55 in good health and CMV-seropositive. V usage is TRBV25-1 and J usage is TRBJ1-1; D not resolved. The source material was PBMCs. The CDR3 loop is CASSESPRVNEAFF. In nucleotides, the CDR3 is TGTGCCAGCAGTGAATCACCACGGGTAAACGAAGCTTTCTTT.